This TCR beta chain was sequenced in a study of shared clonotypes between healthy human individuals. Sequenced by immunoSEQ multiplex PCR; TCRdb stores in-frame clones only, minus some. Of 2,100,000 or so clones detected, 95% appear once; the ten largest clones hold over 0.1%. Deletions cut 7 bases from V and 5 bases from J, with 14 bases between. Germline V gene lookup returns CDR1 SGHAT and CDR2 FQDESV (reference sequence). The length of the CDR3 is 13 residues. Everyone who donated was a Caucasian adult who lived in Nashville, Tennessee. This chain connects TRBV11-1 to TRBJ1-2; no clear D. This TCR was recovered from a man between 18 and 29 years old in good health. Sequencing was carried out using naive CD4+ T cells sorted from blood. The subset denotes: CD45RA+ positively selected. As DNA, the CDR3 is TGTGCCAGCACCACTAGGTCCGGATATGGCTACACCTTC. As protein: CASTTRSGYGYTF.